A single sample is the source of the 27 T cell receptor beta chains below, sequenced in a study of long-term antiretroviral therapy in people with HIV. The authors ran the immunoSEQ assay, v3.0, at survey level. Measured with immunoSEQ multiplex PCR; TCRdb has only the in-frame clones, and not every one. The repertoire holds tens of thousands of clones, with around nine tenths as singletons. This material consisted of unsorted PBMCs, taken 5.2 years after starting antiretroviral therapy. These receptors were taken from a woman aged 40 to 50 with HIV.

This sequence joins TRBV19 and TRBJ1-2; D possibly corresponds to TRBD1 (5 bases). The CDR3 length is 18 residues. Trimming shortened V by 0 bases and J by 5 bases, and 22 bases separated the two germline ends. Germline loops: CDR1 LNHDA, CDR2 SQIVND (reference sequence). The CDR3 loop reads CASSIDPTESLYEYGYTF. CDR3 in DNA: TGTGCCAGTAGTATAGACCCGACAGAGAGCCTCTACGAGTATGGCTACACCTTC.

This rearrangement joins TRBV6-1 to TRBJ2-1; 13 bases are shared with TRBD2. Germline assignment: CDR1 MNHNS and CDR2 SASEGT. Germline trimming cut 4 bases from V and 9 bases from J; bases unmatched to any gene: 9. The CDR3 is 16 amino acids. The CDR3 DNA follows: TGTGCCAGCAGTGGCTTTCGACTAGCGGGAGGCCCTGAGCAGTTCTTC. The encoded protein is CASSGFRLAGGPEQFF.

The chain employs TRBV7-9 and TRBJ1-4; D is unresolved. Germline CDR1 reads SEHNR; CDR2 reads FQNEAQ (reference sequence). V lost 5 bases and J 2 bases, leaving 12 bases between the germline ends. The CDR3 sequence is 15 residues long. CDR3 sequence (DNA): TGTGCCAGCAGCAAGACTGCACACACTAATGAAAAACTGTTTTTT. This gives the protein CASSKTAHTNEKLFF.

The rearrangement links TRBV9 to TRBJ2-3; 7 positions match TRBD2. V lost 4 bases to trimming and J lost 4 bases; unmatched junction nucleotides: 9. CDR1 and CDR2 (germline): SGDLS, YYNGEE. This CDR3 is 15 amino acids long. For the CDR3, the DNA is TGTGCCAGCAGCTGGGGGGGGACTAATTCAGATACGCAGTATTTT. Translated: CASSWGGTNSDTQYF.

The J gene is TRBJ2-2, the V gene TRBV10-1, with unresolved D. This CDR3 is 15 amino acids long. V was trimmed by 6 bases and J by 0 bases, leaving 11 bases between them. Germline V gives CDR1 WNHNN, CDR2 SYGVQD (reference sequence). CDR3 amino acids: CASSGQTPNTGELFF. The CDR3 coding sequence is TGCGCCAGCAGCGGGCAGACGCCGAACACCGGGGAGCTGTTTTTT.

The chain joins TRBV11-2 to TRBJ2-5, with D perhaps matching TRBD2 (6 bases). This CDR3 region has 14 residues. V shed 6 bases and J shed 4 bases, with 15 bases lying between them. The germline CDR1 and CDR2 sequences are SGHAT and FQNNGV. The CDR3 DNA follows: TGTGCCAGCAGAAAAGGAGGGGTAGGAGAGACCCAGTACTTC. Protein product: CASRKGGVGETQYF.

This chain uses TRBV19 with TRBJ2-1; D not resolved. V was pared by 1 base and J by 7 bases, with 8 bases between. Germline V gives CDR1 LNHDA, CDR2 SQIVND (reference sequence). The CDR3 loop spans 13 amino acids. The CDR3 spells CASSIATGNEQFF. The CDR3 DNA is TGTGCCAGTAGTATAGCGACTGGGAATGAGCAGTTCTTC.

The genes are TRBV6-1 and TRBJ1-1, with 11 bases aligning to TRBD1. Per the germline V gene, CDR1 is MNHNS and CDR2 is SASEGT. The J segment lost 4 bases and the V segment lost 8 bases, leaving 3 bases of the junction unmatched. The CDR3 has 13 amino acids. CDR3 region: CASGQGAGTEAFF. The CDR3 DNA reads as TGTGCCAGCGGACAGGGGGCAGGCACTGAAGCTTTCTTT.

The CDR3 loop reads CASPGTGRDEQFF. Written as DNA, the CDR3 is TGTGCCAGCCCCGGGACAGGGCGGGATGAGCAGTTCTTC. The rearrangement joins TRBV2 to TRBJ2-1; 9 nucleotides match TRBD1. The V gene's germline CDR1 is SNHLY and CDR2 FYNNEI. This CDR3 is 13 amino acids long. V shed 8 bases, J shed 8 bases, and the junction held 7 bases outside the gene matches.

The genes are TRBV28 and TRBJ2-7, with D tentatively TRBD2 (6 bases). The CDR3 totals 12 residues. Germline assignment: CDR1 MDHEN and CDR2 SYDVKM. The CDR3 DNA follows: TGTGCGAGCCGATCTGGGGGGTACGAGCAGTACTTC. It specifies CASRSGGYEQYF.

In this sample, this clone turned up once. This chain uses TRBV11-2 with TRBJ2-2; the match to TRBD2 covers 14 bases. J lost 6 bases, V lost 10 bases, and 7 bases had no gene match. Germline V gives CDR1 SGHAT, CDR2 FQNNGV. The CDR3 has 15 amino acids. Here the CDR3 reads CAMGTSGSMAGELFF. CDR3 in DNA: TGTGCCATGGGGACTAGCGGGAGTATGGCCGGGGAGCTGTTTTTT.

The J gene is TRBJ2-5, the V gene TRBV30; TRBD1 matches at 7 bases. Losses at the gene ends were 2 bases for V and 6 bases for J; bases not matched to a gene: 6. CDR1 and CDR2 from the germline V gene are GTSNPN and SVGIG (reference sequence). The CDR3 has 13 residues. The CDR3 region is CAWSLDRAQTQYF. The CDR3, as DNA: TGTGCCTGGAGTCTTGACAGGGCCCAGACCCAGTACTTC.

The genes are TRBV7-9 and TRBJ1-4, with 7 bases lining up with TRBD1. Losses at the gene ends were 2 bases for V and 0 bases for J; bases not matched to a gene: 6. CDR1 is SEHNR and CDR2 is FQNEAQ in the germline V gene (reference sequence). This CDR3 is built from 17 residues. The CDR3 protein is CASSLWDRSATNEKLFF. DNA for the CDR3: TGTGCCAGCAGCTTATGGGACAGATCTGCAACTAATGAAAAACTGTTTTTT.

The genes are TRBV28 and TRBJ2-7; D is uncertain. The CDR3 spans 13 residues. With 4 bases removed from V and 2 bases from J, the gap between germline ends came to 9 bases. Germline-derived CDR1 and CDR2 are MDHEN and SYDVKM. The CDR3 reads CASSSTRAYEQYF. CDR3 bases: TGTGCCAGCAGTTCGACCCGCGCCTACGAGCAGTACTTC. The complete variable domain, with remaining parts taken from reference TRBV28 and TRBJ2-7, reads DVKVTQSSRYLVKRTGEKVFLECVQDMDHENMFWYRQDPGLGLRLIYFSYDVKMKEKGDIPEGYSVSREKKERFSLILESASTNQTSMYLCASSSTRAYEQYFGPGTRLTVT.

This chain joins TRBV27 and TRBJ2-3, with 10 bases lining up with TRBD2. V trimming: 2 bases; J trimming: 4 bases; junction bases outside the gene matches: 6. CDR1 MNHEY and CDR2 SMNVEV come from the germline V gene (reference sequence). There are 16 residues in the CDR3. The CDR3 DNA reads as TGTGCCAGCAGTTTAGGTACTAGCGGGGCATCAGATACGCAGTATTTT. Its protein product is CASSLGTSGASDTQYF.

This clone occurred a few times. The genes are TRBV7-2 and TRBJ2-7; the match to TRBD2 covers 8 bases. Germline V CDR1 and CDR2: SGHTA, FQGNSA. The CDR3 is 15 residues long. V trimming: 3 bases; J trimming: 0 bases; junction bases outside the gene matches: 4. CDR3 in amino acids: CASSFSGTSSYEQYF. The CDR3, as DNA: TGTGCCAGCAGCTTTAGCGGGACGAGCTCCTACGAGCAGTACTTC.

This clone appeared once. The CDR3 DNA reads TGCGCCAGCAGCGTCTATGCAGGGAACTCTGGGGCCAACGTCCTGACTTTC. This translates into CASSVYAGNSGANVLTF. V and J are TRBV5-1 and TRBJ2-6, with a weak D call TRBD1 (5 bases). Germline V CDR1 and CDR2: SGHRS, YFSETQ. Trimming took off 4 bases at V and 0 bases at J, with 14 bases between the two ends. CDR3 length equals 17 residues. The full variable domain, rest sourced from reference TRBV5-1 and TRBJ2-6, is KAGVTQTPRYLIKTRGQQVTLSCSPISGHRSVSWYQQTPGQGLQFLFEYFSETQRNKGNFPGRFSGRQFSNSRSEMNVSTLELGDSALYLCASSVYAGNSGANVLTFGAGSRLTVL.

V gene TRBV7-2 combines with J gene TRBJ2-2; possible D gene TRBD1, 6 bases. The V gene lost 5 bases and the J gene lost 2 bases, with 18 bases spanning the gap. The CDR3 runs 17 residues. Germline CDR1 is SGHTA and CDR2 is FQGNSA. CDR3 sequence reads: CASSARPGTLNTGELFF. As DNA, the CDR3 is TGTGCCAGCAGCGCCCGTCCGGGGACACTCAACACCGGGGAGCTGTTTTTT.

V is TRBV6-5 and J is TRBJ2-3, with TRBD2 matching over 9 bases. Trimming removed 5 bases from V and 0 bases from J; junction bases left unmatched: 0. Germline CDR1 is MNHEY and CDR2 is SVGAGI. The CDR3 loop spans 14 amino acids. CDR3 coding DNA: TGTGCCAGCAGTCTAGCGGGAAGCACAGATACGCAGTATTTT. It encodes CASSLAGSTDTQYF.

The chain uses TRBV19 and TRBJ1-6; no definite D call. The CDR3 length is 14 residues. Deletions cut 7 bases from V and 9 bases from J, with 16 bases between. CDR1 is LNHDA and CDR2 is SQIVND in the germline V gene (reference sequence). CDR3 nucleotides: TGTGCCAGTATGAGGTCAGTGGGTGGTTCACCCCTCCACTTT. Translated: CASMRSVGGSPLHF.

The V gene is TRBV27, the J gene TRBJ2-2; TRBD1 is a possible D gene (6 bases). The V end lost 6 bases, the J end lost 4 bases, and 15 bases lay between the germline ends. The CDR3 spans 15 residues. CDR1 is MNHEY, CDR2 SMNVEV, per germline (reference sequence). The CDR3 spells CASSWGWGPTGELFF. The DNA for the CDR3 is TGTGCCAGCAGCTGGGGCTGGGGGCCCACCGGGGAGCTGTTTTTT.

The chain uses TRBV27 and TRBJ2-5; 14 bases align to TRBD2. This CDR3 is 16 amino acids long. CDR1 is MNHEY, CDR2 SMNVEV, per germline (reference sequence). After removal of 6 bases from V and 5 bases from J, the junction contained 8 bases not matched to a gene. Here the CDR3 reads CASRRLAGGPWETQYF. The CDR3 nucleotides are TGTGCCAGCAGGAGACTAGCGGGGGGGCCTTGGGAGACCCAGTACTTC.

The chain carries TRBV7-6 and TRBJ1-1; no definite D call. Germline V gives CDR1 SGHVS, CDR2 FNYEAQ. The CDR3 has 12 residues. V lost 5 bases, J lost 1 base, and 5 bases lay in between. CDR3 in DNA: TGTGCCAGCAGCCGAGGGAACACTGAAGCTTTCTTT. It yields the protein CASSRGNTEAFF.

The chain links TRBV4-1 to TRBJ2-7; a possible D gene is TRBD2 (5 bases). This CDR3 region has 15 residues. Trimming cost V 1 base and J 3 bases, with 13 bases left between them. CDR1 and CDR2 (germline): MGHRA, YSYEKL. The chain's CDR3 is CASSQAPNEGYEQYF. The CDR3 nucleotides read TGCGCCAGCAGCCAAGCGCCGAACGAGGGCTACGAGCAGTACTTC.

The V gene is TRBV5-8, the J gene TRBJ1-1; D remains ambiguous. The CDR3 is made up of 15 amino acids. Deletions cut 2 bases from V and 1 base from J, with 12 bases between. Germline CDR1 and CDR2: SGHTS and YDEGEE. The CDR3 is CASSFTGLKNTEAFF. As DNA, the CDR3 is TGTGCCAGCAGCTTCACTGGACTGAAGAACACTGAAGCTTTCTTT.

This chain joins TRBV7-9 and TRBJ2-1; 12 positions match TRBD2. CDR3 length equals 16 residues. The V gene's germline CDR1 is SEHNR and CDR2 FQNEAQ (reference sequence). The V and J ends lost 7 bases and 8 bases, in that order; junction bases with no gene match: 12. The CDR3 loop reads CASTSHLLAGGDEQFF. CDR3 in DNA: TGTGCCAGCACCTCCCACCTACTAGCGGGGGGAGATGAGCAGTTCTTC.

This chain connects TRBV7-8 to TRBJ1-2, with 9 bases fitting TRBD1. CDR1 SGHVS and CDR2 FQNEAQ come from the germline V gene. The CDR3 runs to 15 residues. The trim removed 3 bases at V and 3 bases at J, leaving 5 bases unmatched. The CDR3 here is CASSFKTGGYYGYTF. CDR3 nucleotide sequence: TGTGCCAGCAGCTTCAAGACAGGGGGTTACTATGGCTACACCTTC.